The clone carrying this TCR beta chain came up once. What it binds is unknown. Produced via immunoSEQ multiplex PCR; TCRdb's table is partial and in-frame only. The sample shows about 31,000 clones, roughly 90% of them seen only once. This CDR3 is built from 14 residues. V lost 3 bases and J lost 3, with 11 bases in between. In germline, CDR1 is MNHEY, CDR2 SMNVEV (reference sequence). The entry originates in a study of OX40 agonist ivuxolimab in advanced cancers. At the level of the study: Patients were treated with ivuxolimab, an agonistic anti-OX40 (CD134) antibody. Patients assigned to dose escalation were diagnosed with hepatocellular carcinoma, melanoma, renal cell or head and neck cancer. Study conclusions and caveats: The authors also found low normalized T-cell clonal expansion in some nonresponders.

J is TRBJ1-1 and V is TRBV27, with no clear D. This material consisted of CD4+ or CD8+ T cells sorted from blood, taken in a trial of the OX40 agonist ivuxolimab. This clonotype was obtained from an adult with an advanced solid tumor such as melanoma, head and neck, liver or kidney cancer. CDR3 loop: CASSLTDRDTEAFF. CDR3 DNA: TGTGCCAGCAGTTTGACGGATAGGGACACTGAAGCTTTCTTT.